The 15 T cell receptor beta chains below all came from one sample that was sequenced in a study of shared clonotypes between healthy human individuals. Terminally differentiated effector memory CD45RA+ cells were excluded by CCR7 positive selection of CD45RO-negative cells. Data came from immunoSEQ multiplex PCR; TCRdb stores just in-frame clones and leaves some out. The data contain roughly 2,000,000 clones, about 95% of them singletons. The sample taken for sequencing was naive CD8+ T cells sorted from blood. The origin of the receptors is a man between 18 and 29 years old in good health.

This clone was seen a single time. The chain uses TRBV7-9 and TRBJ1-6; 7 bases line up with TRBD1. The CDR3 loop spans 14 amino acids. Germline V gives CDR1 SEHNR, CDR2 FQNEAQ (reference sequence). V lost 5 bases, J lost 6 bases, and 4 bases stayed unmatched. CDR3: CASSGDSSNSPLHF. The DNA of the CDR3 is TGTGCCAGCAGCGGGGACAGTAGTAATTCACCCCTCCACTTT.

This clone was seen once. The chain carries TRBV27 and TRBJ1-6, with TRBD1 matching 7 bases. V gave up 5 bases and J gave up 9 bases; unmatched junction bases: 13. Germline V CDR1 and CDR2: MNHEY, SMNVEV (reference sequence). The CDR3 is 16 amino acids. The CDR3 DNA reads TGTGCCAGCAGTCCCATCGCACAGGGGAATTTTTCACCCCTCCACTTT. Translating it yields CASSPIAQGNFSPLHF.

V and J are TRBV6-1 and TRBJ2-7, with D possibly being TRBD1 (5 bases). There are 14 residues in the CDR3. Germline CDR1 MNHNS, CDR2 SASEGT. V was shortened by 8 bases and J by 2 bases, with 16 bases between the two germline ends. The CDR3 loop reads CASELWTPAYEQYF. CDR3 nucleotides: TGTGCCAGCGAACTTTGGACACCCGCCTACGAGCAGTACTTC.

The chain recombines TRBV19 with TRBJ2-7, with D hard to call. The germline V gene encodes CDR1 LNHDA and CDR2 SQIVND (reference sequence). The CDR3 contains 13 residues. Trimming stripped 0 bases from V and 4 bases from J, with 7 bases between. Here the CDR3 reads CASSIDPVYEQYF. In DNA, the CDR3 is TGTGCCAGTAGTATAGATCCCGTATACGAGCAGTACTTC.

This chain links TRBV6-1 with TRBJ1-2; D gene uncertain. V lost 5 bases, J lost 0 bases, and 10 bases lay in between. The length of the CDR3 is 14 residues. In germline, CDR1 is MNHNS, CDR2 SASEGT. CDR3 region: CASSPRTSNYGYTF. The CDR3 region has the DNA TGTGCCAGCAGTCCGCGGACGTCTAACTATGGCTACACCTTC.

The J gene is TRBJ1-5, the V gene TRBV18; D is undetermined. In germline, CDR1 is KGHSH, CDR2 LQKENI. The length of the CDR3 is 13 residues. The V end lost 3 bases, the J end lost 4 bases, and 7 bases lay between the germline ends. The CDR3 is CASSPTVNQPQHF. DNA of the CDR3: TGTGCCAGCTCACCGACGGTGAATCAGCCCCAGCATTTT. Based on the CDR3 plus reference TRBV18 and TRBJ1-5, the full variable domain is NAGVMQNPRHLVRRRGQEARLRCSPMKGHSHVYWYRQLPEEGLKFMVYLQKENIIDESGMPKERFSAEFPKEGPSILRIQQVVRGDSAAYFCASSPTVNQPQHFGDGTRLSIL.

The CDR3 bases are TGTGCCAGTAGTCCGGACGTCGCCGGGGAGCTGTTTTTT. Its translation is CASSPDVAGELFF. V usage is TRBV19 and J usage is TRBJ2-2; no clear D gene. CDR1 is LNHDA, CDR2 SQIVND, per germline (reference sequence). The CDR3 is made up of 13 amino acids. V gave up 5 bases and J gave up 6 bases, with 10 bases separating them.

V and J are TRBV5-4 and TRBJ1-2; D is uncertain. V was cut by 4 bases and J by 8 bases, with 12 bases left in between. This CDR3 contains 12 residues. CDR1 is SGHNT, CDR2 YYREEE, per germline (reference sequence). As DNA, the CDR3 is TGTGCCAGCAGCGGCGGATGGGAAGGCTACACCTTC. This sequence encodes CASSGGWEGYTF.

To note about this clone: Different DNA sequences within this sample yield the same CDR3. The chain combines TRBV28 with TRBJ2-7; D is undetermined. There are 13 residues in the CDR3. CDR1 and CDR2 from the germline V gene are MDHEN and SYDVKM. The V and J ends lost 2 bases and 0 bases respectively, with 5 bases between them. Here the CDR3 reads CASSLEDSYEQYF. In nucleotides, the CDR3 is TGTGCCAGCAGTTTAGAAGACTCCTACGAGCAGTACTTC.

The genes are TRBV11-3 and TRBJ2-2, with a weak D call TRBD1 (5 bases). The germline gives CDR1 SGHNT, CDR2 YENEEA. The CDR3 totals 14 residues. The ends were cut back, 3 bases at V and 2 bases at J, with 7 bases in the middle. The CDR3 spells CASSFQGNTGELFF. The CDR3 DNA reads TGTGCCAGCAGCTTTCAGGGAAACACCGGGGAGCTGTTTTTT.

The rearrangement links TRBV7-9 to TRBJ2-2; tentative D call: TRBD1 (6 bases). Trimming took 0 bases from V and 5 from J, leaving 16 bases between them. Germline CDR1 and CDR2: SEHNR and FQNEAQ (reference sequence). The length of the CDR3 is 17 residues. The CDR3 sequence is CASSLALTGSSTGELFF. CDR3 in DNA: TGTGCCAGCAGCTTAGCCCTAACAGGGTCCAGTACCGGGGAGCTGTTTTTT.

The chain is built from TRBV4-1 and TRBJ2-1; D is uncertain. V was pared by 1 base and J by 4 bases, with 11 bases between. Germline CDR1 and CDR2: MGHRA and YSYEKL. There are 15 residues in the CDR3. In DNA, the CDR3 is TGCGCCAGCAGCCAAGGGAACCCGCCTTACAATGAGCAGTTCTTC. Its protein product is CASSQGNPPYNEQFF.

For this clone: This specimen includes other DNA sequences encoding the same CDR3. J is TRBJ2-7 and V is TRBV4-1, with TRBD2 matching over 10 bases. The CDR3 loop spans 15 amino acids. V shed 1 base and J 3 bases; nucleotides not matched to a gene: 3. Germline V gene lookup returns CDR1 MGHRA and CDR2 YSYEKL. The CDR3 nucleotides are TGCGCCAGCAGCCAAGGCCTAGCGGGGGACTACGAGCAGTACTTC. Protein: CASSQGLAGDYEQYF.

The J gene is TRBJ2-1, the V gene TRBV4-1; TRBD2 aligns across 9 bases. This CDR3 has 15 residues. V shed 1 base, J shed 4 bases, and the junction held 2 bases outside the gene matches. Germline CDR1 is MGHRA and CDR2 is YSYEKL. In DNA form, the CDR3 reads TGCGCCAGCAGCCAAGGGACTAGCGATTACAATGAGCAGTTCTTC. Translated: CASSQGTSDYNEQFF.

The V and J genes are TRBV11-2 and TRBJ2-3; 8 bases align to TRBD2. Losses at the gene ends were 1 base for V and 0 bases for J; bases not matched to a gene: 6. CDR3 length: 17 residues. CDR1 is SGHAT, CDR2 FQNNGV, per germline. The CDR3: CASSLVLAETSTDTQYF. The CDR3 DNA sequence: TGTGCCAGCAGCTTAGTACTAGCGGAAACGAGCACAGATACGCAGTATTTT.